These 24 T cell receptor beta chains share one sample of origin, sequenced in a study of blood T cells in healthy people across ages. For the second PCR, which ran for about 7 to 11 cycles, a sample-barcoded 5' primer and a J-beta primer mix were used. TCRdb itself ran the 5' RACE reads through MiXCR, one entry per CDR3 protein. The sample has 800,000 to 950,000 distinct CDR3 sequences, 48% seen once. Sequencing input: blood. The receptors derive from a man aged 30 to 39 in good health.

The chain uses TRBV11-2 and TRBJ2-1; possibly TRBD2 for D (5 bases). The ends were cut back, 3 bases at V and 9 bases at J, with 18 bases in the middle. The CDR3 spans 15 residues. The germline CDR1 and CDR2 sequences are SGHAT and FQNNGV. The CDR3 loop reads CASSFPGYQEVEQFF. As DNA, the CDR3 is TGTGCCAGCAGCTTCCCCGGCTATCAGGAGGTTGAGCAGTTCTTC.

This clonotype was recorded a few times. V gene TRBV3-1 combines with J gene TRBJ2-3; D call uncertain. V was clipped by 4 bases and J by 6 bases, with 11 bases between them. The CDR3 spans 13 residues. The germline V gene has CDR1 LGHDT and CDR2 YNNKEL (reference sequence). The CDR3 DNA reads TGTGCCAGCAGCCCCTCTCCCGGGGATACGCAGTATTTT. Protein sequence: CASSPSPGDTQYF.

For the CDR3, the DNA is TGCGCCAGCAGCCCCGAGGGGGGTTGGGGCTATGGCTACACCTTC. Protein product: CASSPEGGWGYGYTF. The chain recombines TRBV5-1 with TRBJ1-2; a weak D match, TRBD1 (6 bases). V lost 4 bases to trimming and J lost 4 bases, with 17 bases between them. Per the germline V gene, CDR1 is SGHRS and CDR2 is YFSETQ. This CDR3 has 15 residues.

The chain's CDR3 is CASTGSFYGYTF. The CDR3 DNA is TGTGCCAGCACCGGCAGCTTCTATGGCTACACCTTC. This sequence joins TRBV28 and TRBJ1-2; D remains unclear. The germline CDR1 and CDR2 sequences are MDHEN and SYDVKM. Trimming removed 7 bases at V and 4 bases at J, with 10 bases between. The CDR3 has 12 residues.

This clonotype was detected ten times or more. The rearrangement joins TRBV9 to TRBJ2-3, with D hard to call. From germline, CDR1 is SGDLS and CDR2 YYNGEE. The CDR3 loop spans 14 amino acids. Trimming pared 1 base from V and 2 bases from J, leaving 8 bases between. CDR3 sequence: CASSVSGNTDTQYF. The CDR3 DNA is TGTGCCAGCAGCGTATCCGGCAACACAGATACGCAGTATTTT.

The V gene is TRBV7-9, the J gene TRBJ1-2; no clear D. CDR3 length: 15 residues. V was pared by 0 bases and J by 2 bases, with 10 bases between. Germline V lookup: CDR1 SEHNR, CDR2 FQNEAQ (reference sequence). For the CDR3, the DNA is TGTGCCAGCAGCTTAGCGCTGGCAGACAACTATGGCTACACCTTC. It is translated as CASSLALADNYGYTF.

In this sample, this clonotype turned up a few times. The chain employs TRBV11-2 and TRBJ2-1; 7 bases map to TRBD1. Germline V lookup: CDR1 SGHAT, CDR2 FQNNGV. The trim removed 4 bases at V and 1 base at J, leaving 4 bases unmatched. The length of the CDR3 is 15 residues. CDR3 region: CASSWLRGSYNEQFF. CDR3 sequence (DNA): TGTGCCAGCAGCTGGCTCAGGGGGTCCTACAATGAGCAGTTCTTC.

In its sample, this clonotype was seen once. The chain has TRBV18 and TRBJ1-6; D unresolved. V lost 3 bases and J lost 5, with 11 bases in between. This CDR3 region has 15 residues. Germline values: CDR1 KGHSH, CDR2 LQKENI. This CDR3 is CASSPSDGHNSPLHF. The CDR3 DNA reads as TGTGCCAGCTCACCGTCCGACGGCCATAATTCACCCCTCCACTTT.

CDR3 coding DNA: TGTGCCAGCAGCTTATTGGGGACCTTAAACATTCAGTACTTC. This translates into CASSLLGTLNIQYF. The genes are TRBV7-2 and TRBJ2-4; D tentatively reads TRBD1 or TRBD2 (5 bases each). Germline CDR1 is SGHTA and CDR2 is FQGNSA. V was pared by 2 bases and J by 6 bases, with 11 bases between. CDR3 length: 14 residues.

As regards this clonotype: A junction boundary mismatches the germline segment, possibly from a read error. This chain's CDR3 is CPSSLVSRDTQYF. CDR3 nucleotides: TGTCCCAGCAGCTTGGTCAGCCGAGATACGCAGTATTTT. V usage is TRBV11-3 and J usage is TRBJ2-3; D is unclear. This CDR3 is 13 amino acids long. Germline CDR1 is SGHNT and CDR2 is YENEEA.

The chain employs TRBV11-3 and TRBJ1-4; maybe TRBD1 (5 bases). In germline, CDR1 is SGHNT, CDR2 YENEEA. This CDR3 contains 14 residues. Trimming left V 1 base short and J 7 bases short, with 10 bases between. The CDR3 sequence: CASSLGQWSEKLFF. CDR3 nucleotides: TGTGCCAGCAGCTTAGGACAGTGGAGTGAAAAACTGTTTTTT. Full variable domain (rest looked up from reference TRBV11-3 and TRBJ1-4): EAGVVQSPRYKIIEKKQPVAFWCNPISGHNTLYWYLQNLGQGPELLIRYENEEAVDDSQLPKDRFSAERLKGVDSTLKIQPAELGDSAVYLCASSLGQWSEKLFFGSGTQLSVL.

This clonotype was detected a few times. This chain joins TRBV20-1 and TRBJ2-7; D remains ambiguous. V gave up 0 bases and J gave up 0 bases, with 12 bases separating them. The germline gives CDR1 DFQATT, CDR2 SNEGSKA (reference sequence). The CDR3 covers 15 residues. CDR3 sequence reads: CSARDRVRFSYEQYF. The CDR3 DNA sequence: TGCAGTGCTAGAGATAGGGTACGGTTCTCCTACGAGCAGTACTTC.

This clonotype was seen a few times. The rearrangement uses TRBV20-1 and TRBJ2-5, with 7 nucleotides matching TRBD2. The trim removed 6 bases at V and 1 base at J, leaving 8 bases unmatched. This CDR3 spans 14 amino acids. CDR1 and CDR2 (germline): DFQATT, SNEGSKA (reference sequence). In nucleotides, the CDR3 is TGCAGTGCGCCCGTGGGGGGGTCCCAAGAGACCCAGTACTTC. Encoded protein: CSAPVGGSQETQYF.

This clonotype has a handful of counts. The V call is TRBV19, the J call TRBJ1-5; D gene ambiguous. The V end lost 0 bases, the J end lost 7 bases, and 22 bases lay between the germline ends. The CDR3 is 18 residues long. Per the germline V gene, CDR1 is LNHDA and CDR2 is SQIVND (reference sequence). The CDR3 DNA sequence: TGTGCCAGTAGTATAGATTACGGCGGCAGGCGGGGAGTCCAGCCCCAGCATTTT. It encodes CASSIDYGGRRGVQPQHF. Using reference TRBV19 and TRBJ1-5 for the parts outside the CDR3, the full variable domain is DGGITQSPKYLFRKEGQNVTLSCEQNLNHDAMYWYRQDPGQGLRLIYYSQIVNDFQKGDIAEGYSVSREKKESFPLTVTSAQKNPTAFYLCASSIDYGGRRGVQPQHFGDGTRLSIL.

This chain joins TRBV3-1 and TRBJ2-5; the match to TRBD2 covers 11 bases. This CDR3 comprises 15 residues. V shed 6 bases, J shed 9 bases, and the junction held 12 bases outside the gene matches. Germline-derived CDR1 and CDR2 are LGHDT and YNNKEL (reference sequence). The CDR3, as DNA: TGTGCCAGCAGTCCTCTAGCGGGGGGACACGAGGCCCAGTACTTC. This translates into CASSPLAGGHEAQYF.

The rearrangement links TRBV18 to TRBJ1-4; D possibly corresponds to TRBD1 (6 bases). V lost 5 bases to trimming and J lost 0 bases, with 13 bases between them. The CDR3 loop spans 16 amino acids. CDR1 KGHSH and CDR2 LQKENI come from the germline V gene. The CDR3 DNA sequence: TGTGCCAGCTCAGCAGGACAGTATGCAACTAATGAAAAACTGTTTTTT. Protein sequence: CASSAGQYATNEKLFF.

In its sample, this clonotype was seen a few times. The chain is built from TRBV12-3 or TRBV12-4 and TRBJ2-3, with 7 bases lining up with TRBD1. J was trimmed by 0 bases and V by 5 bases; bases with no gene match: 11. The CDR3 is made up of 17 amino acids. CDR3 DNA: TGTGCCAGCAGTCTGTCCGGGACAGTCACTAGCACAGATACGCAGTATTTT. As protein: CASSLSGTVTSTDTQYF.

This clonotype turned up a few times. J is TRBJ2-1 and V is TRBV4-2; D not certain. This CDR3 comprises 17 residues. Per the germline V gene, CDR1 is LGHNA and CDR2 is YNFKEQ. The germline V and J ends were trimmed by 0 bases and 3 bases, with 15 bases remaining between them. The CDR3 is CASSQELAGPVYNEQFF. As DNA, the CDR3 is TGTGCCAGCAGCCAAGAGTTAGCCGGTCCGGTCTACAATGAGCAGTTCTTC.

The genes are TRBV9 and TRBJ2-5, with D possibly matching TRBD2 (6 bases). This CDR3 is built from 15 residues. V dropped 3 bases and J dropped 2 bases, with 14 bases sitting between them. Germline CDR1 and CDR2: SGDLS and YYNGEE. The CDR3 is CASSAWPEGQETQYF. The CDR3 DNA is TGTGCCAGCAGCGCATGGCCGGAGGGGCAAGAGACCCAGTACTTC.

This clonotype was seen more than once but under ten times. This CDR3 is CASGGLSNQPQHF. The CDR3 DNA reads TGTGCCAGCGGGGGGTTAAGCAATCAGCCCCAGCATTTT. The chain employs TRBV7-9 and TRBJ1-5; tentative D call: TRBD1 (5 bases). The germline CDR1 and CDR2 sequences are SEHNR and FQNEAQ (reference sequence). The CDR3 covers 13 residues. With 8 bases removed from V and 1 base from J, the gap between germline ends came to 9 bases.

There are a few counts of this clonotype. V and J are TRBV4-2 and TRBJ2-7; D is possibly TRBD1 (6 bases). Per germline, CDR1 LGHNA and CDR2 YNFKEQ. The CDR3 is made up of 15 amino acids. The V and J ends lost 0 bases and 3 bases respectively, with 12 bases between them. This CDR3 is CASSQDGQGNYEQYF. The CDR3, as DNA: TGTGCCAGCAGCCAAGACGGGCAGGGGAACTACGAGCAGTACTTC.

The chain couples TRBV24-1 to TRBJ2-2; weak D call: TRBD2 (6 bases). Trimming removed 0 bases at V and 5 bases at J, with 12 bases between. The CDR3 consists of 16 residues. Germline values: CDR1 KGHDR, CDR2 SFDVKD. CDR3 sequence reads: CATSDLQFGGTGELFF. CDR3 DNA sequence: TGTGCCACCAGTGATTTGCAGTTCGGGGGTACCGGGGAGCTGTTTTTT.

This clonotype showed up many times. CDR3 in amino acids: CASSPSGQGYEQYF. The CDR3 region has the DNA TGCGCCAGCAGCCCAAGCGGACAGGGCTACGAGCAGTACTTC. The chain employs TRBV5-1 and TRBJ2-7; 8 nucleotides align to TRBD1. Germline lookup yields CDR1 SGHRS and CDR2 YFSETQ. Germline trimming cut 4 bases from V and 3 bases from J; bases unmatched to any gene: 6. The CDR3 covers 14 residues.

Only a few counts were recorded for this clonotype. This chain connects TRBV5-1 to TRBJ1-2, with D tentatively TRBD1 (6 bases). Trimming removed 1 base at V and 2 bases at J, with 12 bases between. The CDR3 loop spans 15 amino acids. Germline lookup yields CDR1 SGHRS and CDR2 YFSETQ. The CDR3 DNA sequence: TGCGCCAGCAGCTTGCAGGGGACGGGCAACTATGGCTACACCTTC. It specifies CASSLQGTGNYGYTF.